Listed below are T cell receptor beta chains from one sample, sequenced in a study of T cell responses to AZD1222 COVID-19 vaccine. Assay: immunoSEQ multiplex PCR; the TCRdb copy retains only in-frame clones and omits some. Seen here are about 120,000 clones, around 85% observed once, and the top ten hold around 1.6%. The sample here was peripheral blood, taken on day 0 of AZD1222 vaccination. The receptors come from an adult in good health. CDR3s include the opening cysteine and the closing phenylalanine or tryptophan. The D gene is left open where the match is weak. Clone sizes are given selectively: once, few, many, or a class where the clone is expanded.

j_gene: TRBJ2-1; abundance: -; d_gene: -; v_gene: TRBV10-2; CDR3aa: CASSESVAAGEQFF; CDR3nt: TGCGCCAGCAGTGAGTCGGTTGCGGCGGGTGAGCAGTTCTTC
j_gene: TRBJ2-2; abundance: -; d_gene: TRBD2; v_gene: TRBV9; CDR3aa: CASSVRTSRANGELFF; CDR3nt: TGTGCCAGCAGCGTACGGACTAGCCGGGCGAACGGGGAGCTGTTTTTT
j_gene: TRBJ2-5; abundance: -; d_gene: TRBD2; v_gene: TRBV7-3; CDR3aa: CASSLSPGLARVNQETQYF; CDR3nt: TGTGCCAGCAGCTTGTCCCCGGGACTAGCGCGCGTTAACCAAGAGACCCAGTACTTC
j_gene: TRBJ2-7; abundance: -; d_gene: TRBD2; v_gene: TRBV10-3; CDR3aa: CAISEFLRTSREGREQYF; CDR3nt: TGTGCCATCAGTGAGTTTCTGCGGACTAGCCGTGAGGGTAGGGAGCAGTACTTC
j_gene: TRBJ2-7; abundance: -; d_gene: -; v_gene: TRBV5-5; CDR3aa: CASSPPGRRSYEQYF; CDR3nt: TGTGCCAGCAGCCCCCCCGGGCGCAGATCCTACGAGCAGTACTTC
j_gene: TRBJ1-1; abundance: -; d_gene: -; v_gene: TRBV18; CDR3aa: CASSQNRGTEAFF; CDR3nt: TGTGCCAGCTCACAAAATCGGGGGACTGAAGCTTTCTTT
j_gene: TRBJ1-2; abundance: -; d_gene: -; v_gene: TRBV27; CDR3aa: CASSFGGGGYGYTF; CDR3nt: TGTGCCAGCAGTTTCGGGGGCGGTGGCTATGGCTACACCTTC
j_gene: TRBJ1-1; abundance: once; d_gene: -; v_gene: TRBV10-2; CDR3aa: CASSGLTNTEAFF; CDR3nt: TGCGCCAGCAGTGGGCTTACGAACACTGAAGCTTTCTTT
j_gene: TRBJ2-7; abundance: -; d_gene: -; v_gene: TRBV24-1; CDR3aa: CATSDPSARGRYEQYF; CDR3nt: TGTGCCACCAGTGATCCGTCCGCGCGAGGACGGTACGAGCAGTACTTC
j_gene: TRBJ2-2; abundance: -; d_gene: TRBD1; v_gene: TRBV29-1; CDR3aa: CSEAGQGYSGELFF; CDR3nt: TGCAGCGAGGCGGGACAGGGGTATTCCGGGGAGCTGTTTTTT
j_gene: TRBJ1-5; abundance: -; d_gene: -; v_gene: TRBV2; CDR3aa: CAVGGGSQPQHF; CDR3nt: TGTGCCGTCGGAGGGGGAAGCCAGCCCCAGCATTTT
j_gene: TRBJ2-3; abundance: -; d_gene: -; v_gene: TRBV9; CDR3aa: CASSVTGSADTQYF; CDR3nt: TGTGCCAGCAGCGTAACAGGGTCAGCAGATACGCAGTATTTT
j_gene: TRBJ1-5; abundance: -; d_gene: -; v_gene: TRBV4-1; CDR3aa: CASSQDPGFNQPQHF; CDR3nt: TGCGCCAGCAGCCAAGATCCGGGTTTTAATCAGCCCCAGCATTTT
j_gene: TRBJ2-6; abundance: once; d_gene: -; v_gene: TRBV19; CDR3aa: CASSTLGAAASGANVLTF; CDR3nt: TGTGCCAGTAGTACTCTGGGAGCTGCAGCCTCTGGGGCCAACGTCCTGACTTTC
j_gene: TRBJ2-3; abundance: once; d_gene: TRBD2; v_gene: TRBV28; CDR3aa: CASSSTRAGGPSTDTQYF; CDR3nt: TGTGCCAGCAGTTCAACCCGGGCGGGGGGGCCAAGCACAGATACGCAGTATTTT
j_gene: TRBJ2-7; abundance: -; d_gene: -; v_gene: TRBV14; CDR3aa: CASSQDLQDRYF; CDR3nt: TGTGCCAGCAGCCAAGATTTGCAGGACCGGTACTTC